The clone carrying this TCR beta chain was recorded at least ten times. This record belongs to a study of tumor and adjacent non-tumor tissue in lung cancer. On the study more broadly: Patients were aged about 30 to 80, nine to eleven men and a handful of women, stage I to III.

The germline V gene has CDR1 MNHEY and CDR2 SVGEGT. This CDR3 has 15 residues. With 3 bases clipped from V and 4 bases from J, the junction kept 3 bases outside the gene matches. RNA was extracted from bulk tissue without any cell sorting. Between August and November 2014, newly diagnosed, chemotherapy-naive lung cancer patients underwent thoracic surgery in China. TCRbeta libraries were built with three rounds of nested PCR, modified from ARM-PCR. TCRdb fed the multiplex PCR reads into MiXCR, producing one record per CDR3 protein. The sample holds about 76,000 distinct CDR3 sequences; 55% to 70% are singletons and the top ten take roughly an eighth.

The sample comprised lung tumor tissue. The clonotype was recovered from a woman in her seventies with non-small cell lung cancer. J is TRBJ2-2 and V is TRBV6-2 or TRBV6-3, with 9 bases identical to TRBD2. The CDR3 loop reads CASSYAGGVTGELFF. DNA for the CDR3: TGTGCCAGCAGTTATGCGGGAGGGGTCACCGGGGAGCTGTTTTTT.